This T cell receptor beta chain was recorded in a study of blood T cell repertoires in COVID-19. Overall study: Nucleic acid was either cDNA or gDNA, and it came from T cells, B-cell-depleted T cells, or PBMCs.

Participant ages covered roughly 18 to 90 years across around 25 US areas. Two negative PCRs, clearance, or symptom resolution characterized the recovered Cohort 3 donors. Measured with immunoSEQ multiplex PCR; TCRdb has only the in-frame clones, and not every one. Here the sample spans about 310,000 clones, roughly 89% being singletons. Per the germline V gene, CDR1 is LNHDA and CDR2 is SQIVND (reference sequence). Germline trimming cut 3 bases from V and 2 bases from J; bases unmatched to any gene: 6. This CDR3 is built from 15 residues. This sequence joins TRBV19 and TRBJ1-1; 7 bases are shared with TRBD1. This sequence originates from a woman aged 25 to 39 who had recovered from COVID-19. The specimen sequenced was PBMCs or T cells enriched from blood (not recorded which). CDR3 DNA: TGTGCCAGTAGTATCCGGACAGGAGCTAACACTGAAGCTTTCTTT. Its translation: CASSIRTGANTEAFF.